The next 18 T cell receptor beta chains were all read from a single sample in a study of regulatory T cells in long-lasting Graves disease. The time point: newly diagnosed GD, antithyroid drugs for less than 3 months. Researchers made the TCR library from RNA that was extracted from PBMCs. The TCR beta library used iRepertoire HTBI primers with Arm-PCR amplification of CDR3. TCRdb analysed the multiplex PCR reads with MiXCR anew, one entry per CDR3 protein. The sample yields around 480,000 distinct CDR3 sequences, 15% to 20% seen once. This sample was also put to use in a study of T cells in Graves' hyperthyroidism and ophthalmopathy.

The specimen comprised peripheral blood mononuclear cells (PBMCs), sampled at new diagnosis, from a patient treated with antithyroid drugs. These receptors all come from a man aged 40-55 years with Graves disease.

This clonotype has just a few counts. The V gene is TRBV19, the J gene TRBJ2-5; unclear D gene. The CDR3 consists of 14 residues. Germline lookup yields CDR1 LNHDA and CDR2 SQIVND (reference sequence). Trimming stripped 4 bases from V and 3 bases from J, with 12 bases between. Here the CDR3 reads CASSNGRWEETQYF. CDR3 in DNA: TGTGCCAGTAGTAACGGACGGTGGGAAGAGACCCAGTACTTC.

This chain connects TRBV9 to TRBJ2-7; tentatively, D is TRBD1 (7 bases). V was cut by 0 bases and J by 4 bases, with 14 bases left in between. This CDR3 comprises 15 residues. CDR1 SGDLS and CDR2 YYNGEE come from the germline V gene. Here the CDR3 reads CASSVETGEVYEQYF. As DNA, the CDR3 is TGTGCCAGCAGCGTAGAAACAGGGGAGGTTTACGAGCAGTACTTC.

The chain couples TRBV12-3 or TRBV12-4 to TRBJ1-5; D unresolved. The CDR3 is made up of 13 amino acids. Trimming left V 2 bases short and J 7 bases short, with 9 bases between. CDR3 residues: CASSLLYAQPQHF. The CDR3 DNA sequence: TGTGCCAGCAGTTTACTGTATGCACAGCCCCAGCATTTT.

This rearrangement joins TRBV6-1 to TRBJ2-1; D could derive from TRBD1 or TRBD2 (7 bases each). The ends were cut back, 6 bases at V and 10 bases at J, with 19 bases in the middle. Germline CDR1 and CDR2: MNHNS and SASEGT. This CDR3 has 14 residues. The CDR3 loop reads CASREGGGSGEQFF. The CDR3 region has the DNA TGTGCCAGCAGAGAGGGAGGGGGCTCGGGGGAGCAGTTCTTC.

This clonotype was recorded a few times. The J gene is TRBJ2-7, the V gene TRBV18; 15 nucleotides align to TRBD2. The CDR3 sequence is 15 residues long. The germline V gene has CDR1 KGHSH and CDR2 LQKENI. Losses at the gene ends were 4 bases for V and 7 bases for J; bases not matched to a gene: 5. CDR3 nucleotide sequence: TGTGCCAGCTCACTCCAGGGGACTAGCGGGAGGGAGCAGTACTTC. It translates to CASSLQGTSGREQYF.

This clonotype has at least ten counts. This chain uses TRBV11-2 with TRBJ2-7, with 9 bases fitting TRBD2. Trimming cost V 4 bases and J 4 bases; bases outside gene matches: 8. The germline V gene encodes CDR1 SGHAT and CDR2 FQNNGV. The CDR3 is 15 residues long. CDR3 coding DNA: TGTGCCAGCAGCTACACGGCGGGAGGGCCTTACGAGCAGTACTTC. It translates to CASSYTAGGPYEQYF.

The chain links TRBV11-1 to TRBJ2-7, with TRBD1 as a possible D gene (6 bases). The CDR3 is 13 residues long. Per the germline V gene, CDR1 is SGHAT and CDR2 is FQDESV (reference sequence). V was shortened by 5 bases and J by 6 bases, with 14 bases between the two germline ends. The CDR3 protein is CASSRERGIEQYF. In DNA, the CDR3 is TGTGCCAGCAGCCGAGAAAGGGGGATCGAGCAGTACTTC.

Ten or more counts support this clonotype. The chain carries TRBV28 and TRBJ2-4; D gene ambiguous. Looked up from germline, CDR1 is MDHEN and CDR2 is SYDVKM. The CDR3 extends over 14 amino acids. V lost 7 bases and J lost 0, with 10 bases in between. CDR3 sequence (DNA): TGTGCCAGCAATCGGCCCTTAGCCAAAAACATTCAGTACTTC. Its translation: CASNRPLAKNIQYF.

The chain uses TRBV7-9 and TRBJ2-3, with TRBD2 matching 10 bases. The V gene end was trimmed by 3 bases and the J gene end by 3 bases; junction bases not matched to a gene: 9. The CDR3 is made up of 17 amino acids. Germline loops: CDR1 SEHNR, CDR2 FQNEAQ (reference sequence). This CDR3 reads CASSLTDGTSETDTQYF. Written as DNA, the CDR3 is TGTGCCAGCAGCTTGACGGACGGGACTAGCGAGACAGATACGCAGTATTTT.

Ten or more counts support this clonotype. This chain connects TRBV28 to TRBJ2-7, with D unclear. The CDR3 is 13 residues long. Germline lookup yields CDR1 MDHEN and CDR2 SYDVKM. V lost 3 bases and J 3 bases, leaving 9 bases between the germline ends. The CDR3 region is CASSFSQFYEQYF. The DNA of the CDR3 is TGTGCCAGCAGTTTTTCCCAGTTCTACGAGCAGTACTTC.

This clonotype occurred many times. The J gene is TRBJ2-3, the V gene TRBV2; a possible D gene is TRBD2 (6 bases). The CDR3 totals 17 residues. Trimming shortened V by 0 bases and J by 6 bases, and 19 bases separated the two germline ends. Germline values: CDR1 SNHLY, CDR2 FYNNEI. The CDR3, as DNA: TGTGCCAGCAGTGAAGCGCTGTACAGGAGGGTCGCGGATACGCAGTATTTT. Translated, it gives CASSEALYRRVADTQYF.

This clonotype was seen repeatedly, ten times or more. The chain couples TRBV28 to TRBJ2-2; 9 nucleotides line up with TRBD2. V was clipped by 6 bases and J by 9 bases; unmatched bases: 11. The CDR3 is made up of 15 amino acids. Germline V gene lookup returns CDR1 MDHEN and CDR2 SYDVKM. The CDR3 nucleotides are TGTGCCAGCAGCTCCCCTAGCGGGATAAGTAGGGAGCTGTTTTTT. It yields the protein CASSSPSGISRELFF.

This clonotype was seen only a few times. The chain recombines TRBV29-1 with TRBJ2-5; 14 bases align to TRBD2. Germline-derived CDR1 and CDR2 are SQVTM and ANQGSEA. The CDR3 sequence is 13 residues long. The V segment lost 8 bases and the J segment 4 bases; nucleotides outside the gene matches: 3. In nucleotides, the CDR3 is TGCAGCTCCGGACTAGCGGGAGGAGAGACCCAGTACTTC. Translated, it gives CSSGLAGGETQYF.

This clonotype was detected a few times. This chain joins TRBV11-1 and TRBJ1-5, with 7 bases identical to TRBD1. Per the germline V gene, CDR1 is SGHAT and CDR2 is FQDESV (reference sequence). The CDR3 runs 16 residues. Unmatched junction bases numbered 7, after V lost 5 bases and J lost 0 bases. The CDR3 loop reads CASSKGDSNSNQPQHF. As DNA, the CDR3 is TGTGCCAGCAGCAAGGGGGACAGTAATAGCAATCAGCCCCAGCATTTT.

This clonotype was recorded many times. V gene TRBV6-1 combines with J gene TRBJ2-2; 7 bases match TRBD1. Per germline, CDR1 MNHNS and CDR2 SASEGT. The CDR3 is made up of 15 amino acids. V trimming: 2 bases; J trimming: 1 base; junction bases outside the gene matches: 1. CDR3 amino acids: CASSERQGNTGELFF. In DNA, the CDR3 is TGTGCCAGCAGTGAAAGACAGGGGAACACCGGGGAGCTGTTTTTT.

Turning to this clonotype: The CDR3 carries no conserved terminal phenylalanine or tryptophan, so it likely arises from a read error. J is TRBJ1-4 and V is TRBV2, with 9 bases lining up with TRBD1. V lost 6 bases to trimming and J lost 5 bases; unmatched junction nucleotides: 4. There are 14 residues in the CDR3. Germline assignment: CDR1 SNHLY and CDR2 FYNNEI. The CDR3: CASRPDRGNEKLFS. CDR3 nucleotide sequence: TGTGCCAGCAGGCCTGACAGGGGGAATGAAAAACTGTTTTCT.

The rearrangement links TRBV5-1 to TRBJ2-5, with 8 positions matching TRBD2. The CDR3 loop spans 16 amino acids. V shed 4 bases and J 2 bases; nucleotides not matched to a gene: 10. CDR1 and CDR2 from the germline V gene are SGHRS and YFSETQ. This CDR3 is CASSPRGAGEQETQYF. The CDR3 nucleotides are TGCGCCAGCAGCCCCCGGGGAGCGGGAGAGCAAGAGACCCAGTACTTC.

This clonotype was detected a few times. This chain connects TRBV5-1 to TRBJ1-4; a weak D match, TRBD1 (5 bases). CDR3 size: 14 residues. CDR1 SGHRS and CDR2 YFSETQ come from the germline V gene. The V end lost 2 bases, the J end lost 8 bases, and 13 bases lay between the germline ends. CDR3 amino acids: CASSFQGSGEKLFF. Written as DNA, the CDR3 is TGCGCCAGCAGCTTTCAGGGCTCGGGCGAAAAACTGTTTTTT.